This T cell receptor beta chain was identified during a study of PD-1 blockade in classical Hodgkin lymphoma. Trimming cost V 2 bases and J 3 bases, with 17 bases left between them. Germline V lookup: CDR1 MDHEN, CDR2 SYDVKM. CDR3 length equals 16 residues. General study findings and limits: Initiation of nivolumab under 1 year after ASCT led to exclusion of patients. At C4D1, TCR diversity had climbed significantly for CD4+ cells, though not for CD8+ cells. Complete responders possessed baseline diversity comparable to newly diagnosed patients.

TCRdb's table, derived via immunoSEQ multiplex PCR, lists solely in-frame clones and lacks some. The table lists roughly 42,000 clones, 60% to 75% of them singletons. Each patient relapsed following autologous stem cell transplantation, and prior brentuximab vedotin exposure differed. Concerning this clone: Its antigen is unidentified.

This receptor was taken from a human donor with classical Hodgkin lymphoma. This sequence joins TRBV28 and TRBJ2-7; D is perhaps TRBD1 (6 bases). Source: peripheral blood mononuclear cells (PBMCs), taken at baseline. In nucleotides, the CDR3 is TGTGCCAGCAGTTTAGAGTGGGCAGGGGTAGGCTACGAGCAGTACTTC. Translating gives CASSLEWAGVGYEQYF.